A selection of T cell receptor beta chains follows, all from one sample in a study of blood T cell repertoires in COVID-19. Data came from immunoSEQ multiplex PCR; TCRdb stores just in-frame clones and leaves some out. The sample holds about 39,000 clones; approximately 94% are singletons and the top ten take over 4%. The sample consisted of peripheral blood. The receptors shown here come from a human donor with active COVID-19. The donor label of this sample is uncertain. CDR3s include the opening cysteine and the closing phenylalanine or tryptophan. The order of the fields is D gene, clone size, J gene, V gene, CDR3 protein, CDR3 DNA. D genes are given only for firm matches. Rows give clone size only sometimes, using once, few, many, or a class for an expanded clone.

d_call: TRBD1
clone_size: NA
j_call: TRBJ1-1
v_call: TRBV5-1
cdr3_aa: CASSLTGTANTEAFF
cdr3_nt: TGCGCCAGCAGCCTGACCGGGACAGCCAACACTGAAGCTTTCTTT

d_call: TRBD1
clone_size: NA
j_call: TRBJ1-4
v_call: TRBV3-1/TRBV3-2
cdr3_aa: CASSQDRGQREKLFF
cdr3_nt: TGTGCCAGCAGCCAAGACAGGGGGCAAAGGGAAAAACTGTTTTTT

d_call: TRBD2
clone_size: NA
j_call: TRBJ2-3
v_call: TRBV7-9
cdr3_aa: CASSRTSGYTDTQYF
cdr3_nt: TGTGCCAGCAGTAGGACTAGCGGTTACACAGATACGCAGTATTTT

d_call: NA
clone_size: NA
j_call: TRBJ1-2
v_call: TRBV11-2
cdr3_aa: CASSYPSAGITSNYGYTF
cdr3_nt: TGTGCCAGCAGCTACCCTTCGGCAGGTATTACCTCCAACTATGGCTACACCTTC

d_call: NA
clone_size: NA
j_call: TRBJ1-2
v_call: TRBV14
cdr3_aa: CASSQDFAGYYGYTF
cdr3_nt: TGTGCCAGCAGCCAAGATTTCGCGGGGTACTATGGCTACACCTTC

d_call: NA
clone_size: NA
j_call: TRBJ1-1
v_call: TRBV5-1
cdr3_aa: CASSLGHDHEAFF
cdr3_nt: TGCGCCAGCAGCTTGGGACACGACCATGAAGCTTTCTTT

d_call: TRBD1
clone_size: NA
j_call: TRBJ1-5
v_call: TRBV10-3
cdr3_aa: CAIRGDSSNQPQHF
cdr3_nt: TGTGCCATCAGGGGGGACAGTAGCAATCAGCCCCAGCATTTT

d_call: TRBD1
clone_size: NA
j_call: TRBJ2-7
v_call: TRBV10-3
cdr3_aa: CAISEEQGAVEQYF
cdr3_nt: TGTGCCATCAGTGAGGAACAGGGGGCCGTCGAGCAGTACTTC

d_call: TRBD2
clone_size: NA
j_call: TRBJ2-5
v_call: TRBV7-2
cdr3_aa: CASSAAGGETQYF
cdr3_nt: TGTGCCAGCAGCGCGGCGGGGGGGGAGACCCAGTACTTC

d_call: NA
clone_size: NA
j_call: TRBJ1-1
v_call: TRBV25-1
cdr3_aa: CASSEPRKASEAFF
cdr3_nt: TGTGCCAGCAGTGAACCCAGGAAGGCTTCTGAAGCTTTCTTT

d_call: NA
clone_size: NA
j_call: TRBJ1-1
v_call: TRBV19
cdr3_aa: CASSIALPGGTEAFF
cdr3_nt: TGTGCCAGTAGTATCGCCCTTCCCGGGGGCACTGAAGCTTTCTTT

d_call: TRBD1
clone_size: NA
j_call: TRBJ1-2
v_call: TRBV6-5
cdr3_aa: CASRPPGQGLSGYTF
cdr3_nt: TGTGCCAGCAGACCCCCGGGACAGGGACTGTCGGGCTACACCTTC

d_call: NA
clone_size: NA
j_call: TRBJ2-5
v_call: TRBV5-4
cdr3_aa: CASSRLAPGTETQYF
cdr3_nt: TGTGCCAGCAGCCGCCTAGCACCGGGGACTGAGACCCAGTACTTC

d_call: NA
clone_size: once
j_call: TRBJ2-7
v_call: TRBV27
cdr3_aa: CAIMGQGQAEQYF
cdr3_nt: TGTGCCATCATGGGACAAGGCCAGGCCGAGCAGTACTTC

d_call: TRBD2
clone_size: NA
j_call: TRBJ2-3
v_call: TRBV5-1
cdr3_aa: CASSFGQRGSSTDTQYF
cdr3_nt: TGCGCCAGCAGCTTCGGGCAGCGGGGGTCTAGCACAGATACGCAGTATTTT

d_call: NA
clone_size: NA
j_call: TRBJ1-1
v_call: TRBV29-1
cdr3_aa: CSAFRGDQSFF
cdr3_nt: TGCAGCGCCTTCCGGGGGGACCAATCTTTCTTT

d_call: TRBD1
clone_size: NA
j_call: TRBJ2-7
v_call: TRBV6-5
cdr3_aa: CASSSSTGGYDEQYF
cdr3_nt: TGTGCCAGCAGTTCCTCGACAGGGGGCTATGACGAGCAGTACTTC

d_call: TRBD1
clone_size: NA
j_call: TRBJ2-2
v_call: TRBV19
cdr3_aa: CASSGAGGTGELFF
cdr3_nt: TGTGCCAGTAGCGGGGCAGGGGGCACCGGGGAGCTGTTTTTT

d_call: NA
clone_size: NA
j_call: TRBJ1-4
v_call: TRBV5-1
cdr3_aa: CASSPQFGGFSEKLFF
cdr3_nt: TGCGCCAGCAGCCCTCAGTTTGGGGGCTTCAGTGAAAAACTGTTTTTT

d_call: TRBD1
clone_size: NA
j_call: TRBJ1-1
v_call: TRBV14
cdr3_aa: CASRRTGAQNTEAFF
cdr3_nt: TGTGCCAGCAGACGGACAGGGGCGCAGAACACTGAAGCTTTCTTT

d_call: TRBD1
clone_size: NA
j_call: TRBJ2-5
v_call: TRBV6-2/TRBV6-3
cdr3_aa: CASSSTRDRGKETQYF
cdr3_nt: TGTGCCAGCAGTTCGACCCGGGACAGGGGAAAAGAGACCCAGTACTTC

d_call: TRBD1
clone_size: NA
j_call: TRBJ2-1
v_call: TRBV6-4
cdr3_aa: CASSEGIGQGYEQFF
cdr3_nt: TGTGCCAGCAGTGAAGGGATAGGACAGGGGTATGAGCAGTTCTTC

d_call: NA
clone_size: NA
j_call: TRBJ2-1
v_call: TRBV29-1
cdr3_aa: CSVEVNNEQFF
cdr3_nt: TGCAGCGTTGAAGTAAACAATGAGCAGTTCTTC

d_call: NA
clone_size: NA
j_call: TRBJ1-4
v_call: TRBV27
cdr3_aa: CASRKTGNSNEKLFF
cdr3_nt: TGTGCCAGCAGGAAAACAGGGAATTCAAATGAAAAACTGTTTTTT

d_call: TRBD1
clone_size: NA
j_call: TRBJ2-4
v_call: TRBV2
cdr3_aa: CASSGLGTGGFGKNIQYF
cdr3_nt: TGTGCCAGCAGTGGTCTAGGGACAGGCGGTTTCGGCAAAAACATTCAGTACTTC

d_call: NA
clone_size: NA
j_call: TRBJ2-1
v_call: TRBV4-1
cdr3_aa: CASSQDLSINEQFF
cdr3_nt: TGCGCCAGCAGCCAAGATCTGAGCATCAATGAGCAGTTCTTC

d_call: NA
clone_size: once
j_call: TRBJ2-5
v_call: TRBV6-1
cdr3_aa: CASSEIGGLGETQYF
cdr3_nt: TGTGCCAGCAGTGAAATAGGCGGGCTGGGAGAGACCCAGTACTTC

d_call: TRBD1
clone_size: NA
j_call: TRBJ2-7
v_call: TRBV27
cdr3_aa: CASSTAGTGEVPYEQYF
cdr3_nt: TGTGCCAGCAGTACCGCCGGGACAGGGGAAGTCCCCTACGAGCAGTACTTC

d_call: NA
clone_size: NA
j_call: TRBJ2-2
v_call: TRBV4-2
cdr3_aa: CASSHGAALTGELFF
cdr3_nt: TGTGCCAGCAGCCATGGGGCCGCGCTCACCGGGGAGCTGTTTTTT